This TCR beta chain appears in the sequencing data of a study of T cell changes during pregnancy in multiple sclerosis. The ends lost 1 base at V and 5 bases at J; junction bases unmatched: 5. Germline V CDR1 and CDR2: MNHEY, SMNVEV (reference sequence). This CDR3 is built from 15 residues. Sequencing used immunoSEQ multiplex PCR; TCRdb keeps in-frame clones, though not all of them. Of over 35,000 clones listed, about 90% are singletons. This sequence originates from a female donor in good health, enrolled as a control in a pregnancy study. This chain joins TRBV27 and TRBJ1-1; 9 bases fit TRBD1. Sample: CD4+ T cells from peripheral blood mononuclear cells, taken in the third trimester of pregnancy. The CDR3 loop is CASSLFGTGPTEAFF. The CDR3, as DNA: TGTGCCAGCAGTTTATTTGGGACAGGGCCTACTGAAGCTTTCTTT.